These 18 T cell receptor beta chains came from one sample sequenced in a study of blood T cell repertoires in COVID-19. Here immunoSEQ multiplex PCR was the method, and the copy in TCRdb shows in-frame clones only, minus some. The sample yields around 220,000 clones, about nine tenths seen once. What was sequenced was peripheral blood. Source of these receptors: a man aged 45 to 65 with acute or convalescent COVID-19.

This sequence joins TRBV5-4 and TRBJ1-2, with unresolved D. Looked up from germline, CDR1 is SGHNT and CDR2 is YYREEE (reference sequence). CDR3 length equals 14 residues. V was clipped by 4 bases and J by 5 bases, with 15 bases between them. The CDR3 loop is CASSLDSRGYGYTF. CDR3 coding DNA: TGTGCCAGCAGCCTGGATTCCCGAGGGTATGGCTACACCTTC.

The chain joins TRBV30 to TRBJ1-2, with D perhaps TRBD1 (6 bases). CDR1 and CDR2 (germline): GTSNPN, SVGIG (reference sequence). This CDR3 has 14 amino acids. The V and J ends lost 4 bases and 7 bases respectively, with 19 bases between them. The chain's CDR3 is CAWTRQATSGGYTF. DNA of the CDR3: TGTGCCTGGACTCGACAGGCGACTTCGGGTGGCTACACCTTC.

The CDR3 DNA reads TGTGCCAGCAGCCTCCGAGGGGACGGGGGTCACTACGAGCAGTACTTC. Its translation is CASSLRGDGGHYEQYF. The chain uses TRBV4-2 and TRBJ2-7; a possible D gene is TRBD2 (6 bases). Trimming took off 4 bases at V and 3 bases at J, with 19 bases between the two ends. This CDR3 comprises 16 residues. Germline values: CDR1 LGHNA, CDR2 YNFKEQ.

This rearrangement joins TRBV5-1 to TRBJ2-1; D is unclear. Germline CDR1 SGHRS, CDR2 YFSETQ. Trimming took 0 bases from V and 4 from J, leaving 5 bases between them. This CDR3 contains 13 residues. The CDR3 nucleotides read TGCGCCAGCAGCTTGGGCAGTTACAATGAGCAGTTCTTC. It specifies CASSLGSYNEQFF.

The chain uses TRBV6-5 and TRBJ1-1, with TRBD1 as a possible D gene (6 bases). The CDR3 runs 16 residues. Germline CDR1 reads MNHEY; CDR2 reads SVGAGI. V gave up 2 bases and J gave up 4 bases, with 17 bases separating them. The CDR3 protein is CASSYRAGALGTEAFF. CDR3 DNA sequence: TGTGCCAGCAGTTACCGGGCAGGGGCATTAGGCACTGAAGCTTTCTTT.

CDR3 DNA sequence: TGTGCCAGCAGCCCTCAGGGTGATTCACCCCTCCACTTT. It specifies CASSPQGDSPLHF. This chain connects TRBV7-3 to TRBJ1-6, with D perhaps matching TRBD1 (5 bases). CDR3 size: 13 residues. V was clipped by 5 bases and J by 8 bases, with 10 bases between them. Germline V gene lookup returns CDR1 SGHTA and CDR2 FQGTGA.

The chain carries TRBV10-1 and TRBJ2-7, with 7 bases aligning to TRBD2. The V gene end was trimmed by 0 bases and the J gene end by 4 bases; junction bases not matched to a gene: 9. The CDR3 runs 16 residues. In germline, CDR1 is WNHNN, CDR2 SYGVQD (reference sequence). The CDR3 loop reads CASSESTAGRLYEQYF. In nucleotides, the CDR3 is TGCGCCAGCAGTGAGTCGACAGCGGGGCGACTTTACGAGCAGTACTTC.

This chain links TRBV18 with TRBJ1-4, with a possible D match to TRBD1 (5 bases). Trimming left V 5 bases short and J 3 bases short, with 10 bases between. CDR1 and CDR2 from the germline V gene are KGHSH and LQKENI. The CDR3 sequence is 14 residues long. The CDR3 sequence is CASSSTGANEKLFF. The CDR3 DNA is TGTGCCAGCTCATCAACAGGAGCTAATGAAAAACTGTTTTTT.

The chain employs TRBV5-1 and TRBJ2-1; 8 bases agree with TRBD2. The J segment lost 3 bases and the V segment lost 4 bases, leaving 9 bases of the junction unmatched. This CDR3 has 16 residues. The germline V gene has CDR1 SGHRS and CDR2 YFSETQ. CDR3 DNA: TGCGCCAGCAGCCCCTTGGAGGCGGGAGGCTACAATGAGCAGTTCTTC. This gives the protein CASSPLEAGGYNEQFF. Looking up the rest from reference TRBV5-1 and TRBJ2-1 gives the full variable domain: KAGVTQTPRYLIKTRGQQVTLSCSPISGHRSVSWYQQTPGQGLQFLFEYFSETQRNKGNFPGRFSGRQFSNSRSEMNVSTLELGDSALYLCASSPLEAGGYNEQFFGPGTRLTVL.

CDR3 in DNA: TGTGCCAGCAGTGAAAGACAGGGGGGCACCTACGAGCAGTACTTC. As protein: CASSERQGGTYEQYF. This chain uses TRBV6-1 with TRBJ2-7, with 9 bases fitting TRBD1. The J segment lost 2 bases and the V segment lost 2 bases, leaving 4 bases of the junction unmatched. The germline V gene has CDR1 MNHNS and CDR2 SASEGT. The CDR3 extends over 15 amino acids.

This chain joins TRBV19 and TRBJ1-1; 8 bases are shared with TRBD1. V shed 5 bases and J 8 bases; nucleotides not matched to a gene: 10. The CDR3 is 14 residues long. Germline V gene data show CDR1 as LNHDA and CDR2 as SQIVND (reference sequence). The CDR3 spells CASSLSGTGKEAFF. The CDR3 DNA follows: TGTGCCAGTAGTCTGTCCGGGACAGGTAAAGAAGCTTTCTTT.

This rearrangement joins TRBV19 to TRBJ2-3, with D perhaps TRBD2 (6 bases). CDR1 LNHDA and CDR2 SQIVND come from the germline V gene (reference sequence). Trimming left V 3 bases short and J 2 bases short, with 9 bases between. The CDR3 consists of 14 residues. CDR3 DNA sequence: TGTGCCAGTAGTATGAGGGAGGTCACAGATACGCAGTATTTT. This codes for CASSMREVTDTQYF. The entire variable domain, with the rest obtained from reference TRBV19 and TRBJ2-3, is as follows: DGGITQSPKYLFRKEGQNVTLSCEQNLNHDAMYWYRQDPGQGLRLIYYSQIVNDFQKGDIAEGYSVSREKKESFPLTVTSAQKNPTAFYLCASSMREVTDTQYFGPGTRLTVL.

The chain has TRBV18 and TRBJ2-1, with 7 nucleotides matching TRBD2. The CDR3 sequence is 17 residues long. CDR1 is KGHSH, CDR2 LQKENI, per germline. V was clipped by 1 base and J by 0 bases; unmatched bases: 6. CDR3: CASSPRSSGASYNEQFF. Here the CDR3 DNA reads TGTGCCAGCTCACCACGATCGAGCGGGGCCTCCTACAATGAGCAGTTCTTC.

The rearrangement links TRBV5-1 to TRBJ1-4, with 7 bases lining up with TRBD1. Germline values: CDR1 SGHRS, CDR2 YFSETQ. CDR3 size: 15 residues. V shed 2 bases and J 4 bases; nucleotides not matched to a gene: 5. As DNA, the CDR3 is TGCGCCAGCAGCTTCGACAGGGTTGATAATGAAAAACTGTTTTTT. This encodes CASSFDRVDNEKLFF.

The chain carries TRBV30 and TRBJ1-5; the D gene is possibly TRBD1 (5 bases). This CDR3 has 16 amino acids. The V and J ends lost 3 bases and 4 bases respectively, with 19 bases between them. Germline V gene lookup returns CDR1 GTSNPN and CDR2 SVGIG (reference sequence). DNA of the CDR3: TGTGCCTGGAGCCACCGGGGGGGTACATCAAATCAGCCCCAGCATTTT. Protein product: CAWSHRGGTSNQPQHF.

The chain joins TRBV12-3 or TRBV12-4 to TRBJ1-2, with D maybe TRBD1 (6 bases). Trimming took off 5 bases at V and 8 bases at J, with 9 bases between the two ends. CDR3 size: 11 residues. CDR3 bases: TGTGCCAGCAGTCCACAGGGAGGCTACACCTTC. Amino acid sequence: CASSPQGGYTF.

As to this clone: The same CDR3 can be traced to other DNA sequences in this sample. The chain couples TRBV6-5 to TRBJ2-7; 16 positions agree with TRBD2. In germline, CDR1 is MNHEY, CDR2 SVGAGI. V gave up 7 bases and J gave up 2 bases; unmatched junction bases: 2. The CDR3 is 15 residues long. For the CDR3, the DNA is TGTGCCAGCACTGGGACTAGCGGGGGGGCCTACGAGCAGTACTTC. This gives the protein CASTGTSGGAYEQYF.

CDR3 protein: CASTATGAQETQYF. The CDR3 DNA sequence: TGTGCCAGCACAGCGACAGGGGCCCAAGAGACCCAGTACTTC. The genes are TRBV6-5 and TRBJ2-5, with 8 bases lining up with TRBD1. Germline CDR1 MNHEY, CDR2 SVGAGI. The V and J ends lost 7 bases and 1 base, in that order; junction bases with no gene match: 5. This CDR3 has 14 amino acids.